This paragraph reports one T cell receptor beta chain. Its antigen is still unknown. Germline CDR1 is LNHDA and CDR2 is SQIVND (reference sequence). Trimming removed 7 bases from V and 6 bases from J; junction bases left unmatched: 8. There are 14 residues in the CDR3. Only in-frame clones appear in the TCRdb table, and some are missing; sequencing was by immunoSEQ multiplex PCR. The repertoire consists of approximately 40,000 clones, with roughly nine tenths occurring once and the leading ten covering 0.25%. This sample is part of a study of siplizumab effects on memory and regulatory T cells. General observations from the study: Suppressive activity of Tregs proliferating in siplizumab cultures remained unconfirmed. Naive T cell populations appeared to exhibit greater diversity than memory cells and appeared to be major alloresponse contributors. A significant reduction in alloreactive sequences traceable to unstimulated CD4+ memory cells was produced by siplizumab. The study found that mappable alloreactive CD4+ clones averaged about 70% Treg-derived with siplizumab and around 25% in controls.

Sequencing was carried out using naive CD4+ T cells sorted from blood. The TCR originated in a human donor in good health. The rearrangement joins TRBV19 to TRBJ2-4, with TRBD2 identical over 8 bases. Here the CDR3 reads CASKDPAGGNIQYF. The CDR3 region has the DNA TGTGCCAGTAAGGACCCCGCGGGGGGAAACATTCAGTACTTC.